This T cell receptor (beta chain) was sequenced during a study of response to subunit inactivated influenza vaccine. MiXCR was run by TCRdb on the RT-PCR reads, yielding one entry per CDR3 protein. The table lists more than 500,000 distinct CDR3 sequences, approximately 11% of them singletons. The germline V gene encodes CDR1 SGDLS and CDR2 YYNGEE. V lost 4 bases and J 4 bases, leaving 15 bases between the germline ends. CDR3 size: 15 residues. These sequences were also reported in another study, on T cells expressing NK-cell markers. That source reports: What made the TCR beta cDNA was 5'RACE template switching with UMIs. For a handful of donors, these clonotypes were likewise the leading ones in the CD3+CD56-NKG2C+ fraction.

This chain joins TRBV9 and TRBJ1-3, with TRBD1 as a possible D gene (6 bases). The sequenced sample was PBMCs from blood, obtained on the day of vaccination. This receptor was taken from a man aged 45-65 years who received an inactivated influenza vaccine. The CDR3 DNA reads TGTGCCAGCAGCTTGTCCAGGGGATCGGGAAACACCATATATTTT. Its protein is CASSLSRGSGNTIYF.